The rows below give T cell receptor beta chains drawn from one sample of a study of regulatory T cells in long-lasting Graves disease. From the multiplex PCR reads, TCRdb called clonotypes with MiXCR, one entry per CDR3 protein. The profile shows about 370,000 distinct CDR3 sequences, roughly 15% of them singletons. This material consisted of peripheral blood mononuclear cells (PBMCs), taken at new diagnosis, from a patient treated with antithyroid drugs. These receptors originate from a female donor with Graves disease. CDR3s include the opening cysteine and the closing phenylalanine or tryptophan.

v_call	j_call	cdr3_aa
TRBV9	TRBJ2-2	CASSPQTSAGELFF
TRBV7-2	TRBJ2-4	CASSLERGTRDNIQYF
TRBV12-3/TRBV12-4	TRBJ2-5	CASSASGLAGEETQYF
TRBV11-3	TRBJ2-2	CASSRVEGHGELFF
TRBV20-1	TRBJ2-7	CSARDRADYYEQYF
TRBV6-1	TRBJ1-5	CASYPGRDNQPQHF
TRBV28	TRBJ2-7	CASSAGGTESYEQYF
TRBV7-9	TRBJ2-1	CASSSDASGSGSEQFF
TRBV9	TRBJ1-5	CASSQDANSNQPQHF
TRBV12-3/TRBV12-4	TRBJ1-5	CASSRTTSNQPQHF
TRBV11-2	TRBJ2-7	CASSRSVEQYF
TRBV20-1	TRBJ2-5	CSARMGSRGGETQYF
TRBV3-1	TRBJ1-1	CASSQGQGSTEAFF
TRBV28	TRBJ2-5	CASTPEVGRETQYF
TRBV19	TRBJ2-7	CASSIGTDSSYEQYF
TRBV2	TRBJ1-3	CASSFLLQGGSGNTIYF
TRBV12-3/TRBV12-4	TRBJ2-5	CASSFNSGGAETQYF
TRBV7-9	TRBJ2-6	CASSLSPSRGLESGANVLTF
TRBV28	TRBJ1-1	CASSLAGQSTEAFF
TRBV7-6	TRBJ1-1	CASSLLSTNTEAFF
TRBV5-1	TRBJ2-2	CASSLYSGSGTGELFF
TRBV12-3/TRBV12-4	TRBJ1-1	CASTLRQGRTEAFF
TRBV7-2	TRBJ1-1	CASSATASEAFF
TRBV20-1	TRBJ1-6	CSARDRGVPGSPLHF
TRBV6-1	TRBJ1-2	CASSAPGQGTKGSYGYTF
TRBV29-1	TRBJ1-3	CSAWSGPGRRGGNTIYF
TRBV27	TRBJ2-1	CASRGLAGYNEQFF
TRBV10-1	TRBJ2-7	CASSEGSGGSPYEQYF
TRBV11-2	TRBJ2-2	CASSLFLGQGPNTGELFF
TRBV7-2	TRBJ2-1	CASSPQRTLTLPGEQFF
TRBV7-9	TRBJ1-1	CASSLTGTEAFF
TRBV27	TRBJ2-7	CASSYSGLAGYREQYF
TRBV27	TRBJ2-1	CASNEDGRTYNEQFF
TRBV7-9	TRBJ2-7	CASSLLSGGANEQYF
TRBV5-1	TRBJ2-2	CASSFGSGDTGELFF
TRBV9	TRBJ2-5	CASSVELRGRQETQYF
TRBV28	TRBJ2-3	CASNRQGALGTDTQYF
TRBV20-1	TRBJ2-7	CSARMEIAGGPVEQYF
TRBV11-1	TRBJ1-1	CVSSKQGWPKNTEAFF
TRBV27	TRBJ2-3	CASSFRDQQYF
TRBV27	TRBJ2-3	CASSFLGTGGPDTQYF
TRBV3-1	TRBJ1-5	CASSQGGENQPQHF
TRBV12-3/TRBV12-4	TRBJ2-3	CASSQYPTGMGTDTQYF
TRBV7-9	TRBJ1-2	CASSLAVLGSDGYTF
TRBV28	TRBJ2-7	CASITAVSSYEQYF
TRBV6-1	TRBJ2-5	CASRADRGGETQYF
TRBV3-1	TRBJ2-2	CASSQDRRGFTGELFF
TRBV5-8	TRBJ1-4	CASSLDLTDPATNEKLFF
TRBV20-1	TRBJ1-4	CSARVGSAEKLFF
TRBV27	TRBJ1-2	CASSLGALDYGYTF
TRBV6-2/TRBV6-3	TRBJ1-5	CASSEADAAALENSNQPQHF
TRBV27	TRBJ2-7	CASSLSAVNYEQYF
TRBV15	TRBJ1-1	CATSRDGATTEAFF
TRBV6-1	TRBJ2-3	CASRVSGRGDTQYF